The T cell receptor (beta chain) described here comes from a study of T cell repertoires in cytomegalovirus infection. Study information: As its CMV epitopes, the study selected recently identified HLA-C-restricted and well-studied HLA-B-restricted targets. Matching HLA type, along with CMV infection, was indicated by public TCR beta signatures.

TCRdb processed the reads anew with MiXCR; each CDR3 protein has one entry. This sample has some 800,000 distinct CDR3 sequences, with approximately 29% found just once. CDR1 and CDR2 from the germline V gene are LNHDA and SQIVND (reference sequence). V was pared by 3 bases and J by 4 bases, with 9 bases between. The CDR3 spans 14 residues. A note on this clonotype: Antigen unknown.

Points from the study as a whole: Frequencies of public TCR beta families were cumulated, and this identified carriers of CMV plus the relevant HLA.

This TCR derives from a human donor in good health (CMV status not recorded). Some clones in this sample may be carry-over from other donors' samples. The V and J genes are TRBV19 and TRBJ2-2, with a tentative D call TRBD2 (6 bases). The input for sequencing was cultured CD8+ T cells from PBMCs, taken from culture after CMV antigen stimulation. The CDR3: CASSIRGTTGELFF. The CDR3 DNA is TGTGCCAGTAGTATCCGCGGGACCACCGGGGAGCTGTTTTTT. Looking up the rest from reference TRBV19 and TRBJ2-2 gives the full variable domain: DGGITQSPKYLFRKEGQNVTLSCEQNLNHDAMYWYRQDPGQGLRLIYYSQIVNDFQKGDIAEGYSVSREKKESFPLTVTSAQKNPTAFYLCASSIRGTTGELFFGEGSRLTVL.